This T cell receptor (beta chain) was sequenced for a study of a mutant IDH1 vaccine in newly diagnosed glioma. Study results and limitations: It seemed that pseudoprogression was not linked to changes in the top peripheral T cell clonotypes. In 80% to 95% of patients, immune responses induced by the vaccine occurred.

Assay: immunoSEQ multiplex PCR; the TCRdb copy retains only in-frame clones and omits some. In the table there are 35,000 to 50,000 clones, approximately 80% of which are singletons. With respect to this clone: Its antigen is not known.

Time point denoted: week 35, safety follow-up. Doses of 300 ug of mutant IDH1 20-mer peptide were given with topical imiquimod. Per the germline V gene, CDR1 is LNHDA and CDR2 is SQIVND (reference sequence). Trimming took off 3 bases at V and 2 bases at J, with 22 bases between the two ends. The CDR3 runs to 18 residues. The chain links TRBV19 to TRBJ1-2; D not resolved. This clonotype originated in a woman in her 50s with glioma. The sample consisted of PBMCs, taken from a glioma patient whose treatment included an IDH1 peptide vaccine. The CDR3 loop reads CASSITTRVRLANYGYTF. CDR3 in DNA: TGTGCCAGTAGTATCACCACCCGGGTTCGCCTAGCCAACTATGGCTACACCTTC.